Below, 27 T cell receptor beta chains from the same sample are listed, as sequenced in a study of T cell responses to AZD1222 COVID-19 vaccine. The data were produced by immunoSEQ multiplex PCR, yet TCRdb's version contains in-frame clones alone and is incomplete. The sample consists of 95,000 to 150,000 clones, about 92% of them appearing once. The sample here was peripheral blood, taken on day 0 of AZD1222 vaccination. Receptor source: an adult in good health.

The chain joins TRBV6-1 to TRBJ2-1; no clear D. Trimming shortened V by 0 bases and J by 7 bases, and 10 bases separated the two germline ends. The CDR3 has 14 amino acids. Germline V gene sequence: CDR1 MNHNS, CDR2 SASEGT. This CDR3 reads CASSEAGSINEQFF. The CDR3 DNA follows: TGTGCCAGCAGTGAAGCGGGAAGTATTAATGAGCAGTTCTTC.

CDR3 bases: TGTGCCAGCAGCTTCATGATGAACACTGAAGCTTTCTTT. Its protein product is CASSFMMNTEAFF. This chain links TRBV11-2 with TRBJ1-1; D unresolved. This CDR3 spans 13 amino acids. The germline gives CDR1 SGHAT, CDR2 FQNNGV. V was trimmed by 3 bases and J by 0 bases, leaving 5 bases between them.

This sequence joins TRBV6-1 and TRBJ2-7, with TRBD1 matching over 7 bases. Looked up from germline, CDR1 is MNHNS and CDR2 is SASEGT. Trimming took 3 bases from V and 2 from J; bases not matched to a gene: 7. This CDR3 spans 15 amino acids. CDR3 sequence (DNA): TGTGCCAGCAGTGAGACCGGGACAGAGGCCTACGAGCAGTACTTC. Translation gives CASSETGTEAYEQYF.

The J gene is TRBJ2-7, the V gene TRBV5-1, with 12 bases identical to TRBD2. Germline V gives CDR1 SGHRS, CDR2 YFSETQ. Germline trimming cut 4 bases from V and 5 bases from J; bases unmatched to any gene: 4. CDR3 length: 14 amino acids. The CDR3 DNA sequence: TGCGCCAGCAGCCCGGGACTAGCGGGTAACGAGCAGTACTTC. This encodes CASSPGLAGNEQYF.

The CDR3, as DNA: TGTGCCAGCAGCCAAGAAGGCCAGGGGGGAAACACCATATATTTT. Its translation: CASSQEGQGGNTIYF. This chain links TRBV3-1 (or the pseudogene TRBV3-2) with TRBJ1-3; weak D call: TRBD1 (6 bases). CDR1 is LGHDT and CDR2 is YNNKEL in the germline V gene (reference sequence). The V and J ends lost 0 bases and 4 bases respectively, with 10 bases between them. This CDR3 is built from 15 residues.

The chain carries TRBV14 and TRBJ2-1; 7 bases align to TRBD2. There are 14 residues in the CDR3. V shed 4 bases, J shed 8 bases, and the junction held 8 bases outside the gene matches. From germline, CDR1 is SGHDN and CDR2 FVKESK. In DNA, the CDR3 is TGTGCCAGCAGCCCCCACAGCGGGGTGGATGAGCAGTTCTTC. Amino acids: CASSPHSGVDEQFF. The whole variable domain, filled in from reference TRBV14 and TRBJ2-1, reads EAGVTQFPSHSVIEKGQTVTLRCDPISGHDNLYWYRRVMGKEIKFLLHFVKESKQDESGMPNNRFLAERTGGTYSTLKVQPAELEDSGVYFCASSPHSGVDEQFFGPGTRLTVL.

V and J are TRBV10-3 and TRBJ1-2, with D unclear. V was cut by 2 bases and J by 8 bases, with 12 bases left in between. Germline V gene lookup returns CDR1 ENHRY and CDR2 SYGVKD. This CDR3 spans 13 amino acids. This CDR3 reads CAISENVIGGYTF. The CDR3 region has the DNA TGTGCCATCAGTGAGAACGTTATCGGAGGCTACACCTTC.

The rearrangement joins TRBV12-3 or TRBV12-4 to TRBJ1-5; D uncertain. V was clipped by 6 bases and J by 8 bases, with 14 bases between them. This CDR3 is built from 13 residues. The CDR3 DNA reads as TGTGCCAGCAGCCTCGGTATGGTTAAGCCCCAGCATTTT. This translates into CASSLGMVKPQHF.

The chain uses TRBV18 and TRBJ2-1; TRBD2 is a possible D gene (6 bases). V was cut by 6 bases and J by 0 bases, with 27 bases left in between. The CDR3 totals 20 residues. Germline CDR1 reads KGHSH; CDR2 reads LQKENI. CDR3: CASSTTVRDLASGSYNEQFF. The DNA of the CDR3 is TGTGCCAGCTCTACGACGGTCCGGGACTTAGCTTCGGGCTCCTACAATGAGCAGTTCTTC.

The CDR3: CASTTGHPSEAFF. In DNA, the CDR3 is TGTGCCAGCACAACAGGCCATCCCTCGGAAGCTTTCTTT. This chain joins TRBV2 and TRBJ1-1, with D possibly being TRBD1 (5 bases). The CDR3 is 13 residues long. Germline CDR1 reads SNHLY; CDR2 reads FYNNEI. Trimming shortened V by 7 bases and J by 8 bases, and 17 bases separated the two germline ends.

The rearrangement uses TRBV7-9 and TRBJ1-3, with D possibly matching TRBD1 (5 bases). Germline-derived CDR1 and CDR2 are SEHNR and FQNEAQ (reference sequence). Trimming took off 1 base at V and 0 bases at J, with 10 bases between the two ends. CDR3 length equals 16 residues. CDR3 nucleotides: TGTGCCAGCAGCTTAGGGGGGAGGAACTCTGGAAACACCATATATTTT. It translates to CASSLGGRNSGNTIYF.

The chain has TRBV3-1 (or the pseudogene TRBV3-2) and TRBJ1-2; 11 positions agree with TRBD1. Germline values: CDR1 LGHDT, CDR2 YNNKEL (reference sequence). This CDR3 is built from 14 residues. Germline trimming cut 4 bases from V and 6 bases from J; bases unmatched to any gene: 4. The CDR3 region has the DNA TGTGCCAGCAGCCCGGAGGACAGGGGGCATGGCTACACCTTC. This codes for CASSPEDRGHGYTF.

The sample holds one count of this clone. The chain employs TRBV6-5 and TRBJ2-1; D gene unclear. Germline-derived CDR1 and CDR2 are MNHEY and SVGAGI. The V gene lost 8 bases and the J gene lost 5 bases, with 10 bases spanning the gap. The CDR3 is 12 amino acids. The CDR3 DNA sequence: TGTGCCAGCGCCAGAATGGACAATGAGCAGTTCTTC. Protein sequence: CASARMDNEQFF.

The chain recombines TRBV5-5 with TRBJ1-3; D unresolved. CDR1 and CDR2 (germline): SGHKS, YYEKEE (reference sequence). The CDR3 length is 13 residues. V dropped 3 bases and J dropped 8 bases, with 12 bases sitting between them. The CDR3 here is CASSSPAGDTIYF. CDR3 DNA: TGTGCCAGCAGCTCACCGGCCGGGGACACCATATATTTT.

DNA of the CDR3: TGTGCCAGCAGCGAGACTAGCGGGAGTGGTGGGTGGACCGGGGAGCTGTTTTTT. Its translation is CASSETSGSGGWTGELFF. The V gene is TRBV7-9, the J gene TRBJ2-2, with TRBD2 identical over 12 bases. Trimming cost V 5 bases and J 5 bases; bases outside gene matches: 12. The CDR3 contains 18 residues. Per germline, CDR1 SEHNR and CDR2 FQNEAQ (reference sequence).

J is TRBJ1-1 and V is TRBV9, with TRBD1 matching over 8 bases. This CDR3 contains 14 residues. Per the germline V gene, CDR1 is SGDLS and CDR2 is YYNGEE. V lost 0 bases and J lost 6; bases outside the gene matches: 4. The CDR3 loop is CASSVGDRGAEAFF. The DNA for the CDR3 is TGTGCCAGCAGCGTAGGAGACAGGGGTGCTGAAGCTTTCTTT.

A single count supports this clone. The CDR3 DNA reads as TGCAGCGTTGCCAGGGGTAATGGCTACACCTTC. Translating gives CSVARGNGYTF. This sequence joins TRBV29-1 and TRBJ1-2; TRBD1 is a possible D gene (6 bases). CDR1 and CDR2 from the germline V gene are SQVTM and ANQGSEA. CDR3 length: 11 residues. V was shortened by 4 bases and J by 6 bases, with 9 bases between the two germline ends. Using reference TRBV29-1 and TRBJ1-2 for the parts outside the CDR3, the full variable domain is SAVISQKPSRDICQRGTSLTIQCQVDSQVTMMFWYRQQPGQSLTLIATANQGSEATYESGFVIDKFPISRPNLTFSTLTVSNMSPEDSSIYLCSVARGNGYTFGSGTRLTVV.

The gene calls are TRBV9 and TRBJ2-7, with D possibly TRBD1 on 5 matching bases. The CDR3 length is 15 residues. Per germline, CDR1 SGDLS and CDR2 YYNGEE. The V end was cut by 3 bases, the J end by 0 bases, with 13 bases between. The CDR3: CASSDNQGNSYEQYF. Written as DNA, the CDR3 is TGTGCCAGCAGCGATAATCAGGGTAACTCCTACGAGCAGTACTTC. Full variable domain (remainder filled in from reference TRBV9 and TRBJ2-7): DSGVTQTPKHLITATGQRVTLRCSPRSGDLSVYWYQQSLDQGLQFLIQYYNGEERAKGNILERFSAQQFPDLHSELNLSSLELGDSALYFCASSDNQGNSYEQYFGPGTRLTVT.

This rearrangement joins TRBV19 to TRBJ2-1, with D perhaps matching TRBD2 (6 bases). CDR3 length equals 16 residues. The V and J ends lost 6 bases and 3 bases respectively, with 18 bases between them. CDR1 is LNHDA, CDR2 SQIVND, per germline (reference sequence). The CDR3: CASRQWGAGLYNEQFF. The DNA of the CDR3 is TGTGCCAGTAGGCAGTGGGGCGCGGGACTCTACAATGAGCAGTTCTTC.

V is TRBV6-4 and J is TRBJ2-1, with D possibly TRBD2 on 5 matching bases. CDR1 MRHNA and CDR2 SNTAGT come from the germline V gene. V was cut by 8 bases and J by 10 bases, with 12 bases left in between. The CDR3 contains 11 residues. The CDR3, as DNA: TGTGCCAGCGGGGAACTAGTGGAGCAGTTCTTC. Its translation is CASGELVEQFF.

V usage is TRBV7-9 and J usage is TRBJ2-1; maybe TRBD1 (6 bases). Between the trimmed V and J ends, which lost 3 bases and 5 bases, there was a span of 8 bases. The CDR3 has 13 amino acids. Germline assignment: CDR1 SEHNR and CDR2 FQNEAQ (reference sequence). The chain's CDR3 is CASSFQGNNEQFF. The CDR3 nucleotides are TGTGCCAGCAGCTTCCAGGGGAACAATGAGCAGTTCTTC.

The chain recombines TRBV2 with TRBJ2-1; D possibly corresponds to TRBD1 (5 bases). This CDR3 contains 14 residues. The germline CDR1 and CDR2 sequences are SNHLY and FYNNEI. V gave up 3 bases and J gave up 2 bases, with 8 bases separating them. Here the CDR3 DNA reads TGTGCCAGCAGTGATCAGGGAACCTACAATGAGCAGTTCTTC. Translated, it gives CASSDQGTYNEQFF.

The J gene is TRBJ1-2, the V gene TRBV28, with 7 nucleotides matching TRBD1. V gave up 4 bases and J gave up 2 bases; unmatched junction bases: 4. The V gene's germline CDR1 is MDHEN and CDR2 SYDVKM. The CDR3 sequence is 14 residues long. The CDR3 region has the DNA TGTGCCAGCAGTTGGGGGACAGAGAACTATGGCTACACCTTC. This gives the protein CASSWGTENYGYTF.

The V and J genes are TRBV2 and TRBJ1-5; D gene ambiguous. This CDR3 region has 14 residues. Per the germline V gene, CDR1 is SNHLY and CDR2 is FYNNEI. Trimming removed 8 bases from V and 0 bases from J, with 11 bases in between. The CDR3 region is CASGLSYSNQPQHF. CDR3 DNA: TGTGCCAGCGGGCTGAGTTATAGCAATCAGCCCCAGCATTTT. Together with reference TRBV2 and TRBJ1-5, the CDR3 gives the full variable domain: EPEVTQTPSHQVTQMGQEVILRCVPISNHLYFYWYRQILGQKVEFLVSFYNNEISEKSEIFDDQFSVERPDGSNFTLKIRSTKLEDSAMYFCASGLSYSNQPQHFGDGTRLSIL.

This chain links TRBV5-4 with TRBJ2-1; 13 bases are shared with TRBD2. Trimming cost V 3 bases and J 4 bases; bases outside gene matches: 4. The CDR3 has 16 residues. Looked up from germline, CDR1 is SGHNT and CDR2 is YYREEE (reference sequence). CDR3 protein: CASSSKTSGRYNEQFF. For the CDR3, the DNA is TGTGCCAGCAGCTCCAAGACTAGCGGGAGGTACAATGAGCAGTTCTTC.

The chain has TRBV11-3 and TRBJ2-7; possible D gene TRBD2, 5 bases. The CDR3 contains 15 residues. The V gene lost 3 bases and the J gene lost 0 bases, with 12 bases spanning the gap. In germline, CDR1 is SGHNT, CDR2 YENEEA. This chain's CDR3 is CASSLGGSSSYEQYF. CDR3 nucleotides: TGTGCCAGCAGCTTGGGCGGGTCGAGCTCCTACGAGCAGTACTTC.

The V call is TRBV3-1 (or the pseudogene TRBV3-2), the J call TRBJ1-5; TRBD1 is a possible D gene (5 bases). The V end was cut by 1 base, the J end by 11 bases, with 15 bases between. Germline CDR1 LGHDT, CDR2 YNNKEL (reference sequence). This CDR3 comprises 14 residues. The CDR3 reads CASSQGQFPGAQHF. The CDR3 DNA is TGTGCCAGCAGCCAAGGACAGTTTCCTGGGGCCCAGCATTTT.